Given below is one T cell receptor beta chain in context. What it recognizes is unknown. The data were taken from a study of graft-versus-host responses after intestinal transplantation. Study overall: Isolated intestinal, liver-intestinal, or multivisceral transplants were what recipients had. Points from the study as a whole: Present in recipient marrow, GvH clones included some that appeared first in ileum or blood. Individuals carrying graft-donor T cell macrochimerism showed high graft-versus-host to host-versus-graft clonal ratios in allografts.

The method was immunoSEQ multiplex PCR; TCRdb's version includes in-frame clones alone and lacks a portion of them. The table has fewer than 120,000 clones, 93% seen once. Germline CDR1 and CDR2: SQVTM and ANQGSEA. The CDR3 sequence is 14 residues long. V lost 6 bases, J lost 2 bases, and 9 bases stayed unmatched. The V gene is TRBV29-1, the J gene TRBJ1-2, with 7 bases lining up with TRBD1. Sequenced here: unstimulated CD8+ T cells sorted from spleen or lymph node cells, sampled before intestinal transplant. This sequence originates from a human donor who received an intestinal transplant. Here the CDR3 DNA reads TGCAGCGTCCGGTTTCAGGGACAGAACTATGGCTACACCTTC. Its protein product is CSVRFQGQNYGYTF.